A selection of T cell receptor beta chains follows, all from one sample in a study of T cell repertoires in cytomegalovirus infection. TCRdb redid the calling of the reads with MiXCR, one entry per CDR3 protein. The data hold approximately 500,000 distinct CDR3 sequences, with 16% observed a single time. The sequenced sample consisted of CD8+ T cells from PBMCs. These receptors were taken from a human donor in good health (CMV status not recorded). Some clones in this sample may be carry-over from other donors' samples. Each CDR3 is given with its conserved first and last residue. The D gene is left open where the match is weak. Clone size is stated in some rows and not others, as once, few, many or a class when expanded.

V gene,clone size,D gene,J gene,CDR3 DNA,CDR3 protein
TRBV5-1,-,-,TRBJ1-5,TGCGCCAGCAGCGAGGGCTTTAGCAATCAGCCCCAGCATTTT,CASSEGFSNQPQHF
TRBV19,many,-,TRBJ2-3,TGTGCCAGTAGTAGGGACCCACGCACAGATACGCAGTATTTT,CASSRDPRTDTQYF
TRBV2,many,-,TRBJ2-5,TGTGCCAGCAGCCACGGGACGTCCCGGATAGAGACCCAGTACTTC,CASSHGTSRIETQYF
TRBV28,few,-,TRBJ1-2,TGTGCCAGCAGTTTATGGGGGGGGGCGGAGGACAACTATGGCTACACCTTC,CASSLWGGAEDNYGYTF
TRBV29-1,-,-,TRBJ1-1,TGCAGCGTTGATTTACTCAGGGTAGAGACTGAAGCTTTCTTT,CSVDLLRVETEAFF
TRBV30,few,TRBD2,TRBJ2-7,TGTGCCTGGTCCTCGGGGGGATTTTCCTACGAGCAGTACTTC,CAWSSGGFSYEQYF
TRBV9,-,-,TRBJ2-3,TGTGCCAGCAGCCCCAGGGACCGGGACAGCACAGATACGCAGTATTTT,CASSPRDRDSTDTQYF
TRBV2,-,-,TRBJ1-2,TGTACCAGCAGTGAATCCGAGGGCCCCTATGGCTACACCTTC,CTSSESEGPYGYTF
TRBV28,many,TRBD2,TRBJ2-7,TGTGCCAGCAGTTTAGTAATAGCGGGTACCTACGAGCAGTACTTC,CASSLVIAGTYEQYF
TRBV9,-,TRBD2,TRBJ2-3,TGTGCCAGTCCGCAGACTAGCGGGAGATGGGGCCCCGGCACAGATACGCAGTATTTT,CASPQTSGRWGPGTDTQYF
TRBV29-1,few,-,TRBJ2-3,TGCAGCGTTGAGCTCCGGGAGAGGGGAGATACGCAGTATTTT,CSVELRERGDTQYF
TRBV11-2,many,-,TRBJ1-1,TGTGCCAGCAGCTTATGGGCCCCTGCCAGACGGAACACTGAAGCTTTCTTT,CASSLWAPARRNTEAFF
TRBV4-2,many,-,TRBJ1-2,TGTGCCAGCAGCCAAGGATCTTACTATGGCTACACCTTC,CASSQGSYYGYTF
TRBV9,few,-,TRBJ1-1,TGTGCCAGCAGCGCCAGCGACACTCACCTTGAAGCTTTCTTT,CASSASDTHLEAFF
TRBV11-2,many,TRBD2,TRBJ2-7,TGTGCCAGCAGCTTAGATGGTGCTAGCGGCTACGAGCAGTACTTC,CASSLDGASGYEQYF
TRBV28,-,-,TRBJ2-7,TGTGCCAGCAGCTGGGGACAGCGGGACGAGCAGTACTTC,CASSWGQRDEQYF
TRBV5-6,-,TRBD2,TRBJ2-7,TGTGCCAGCAGCCTGGGACTAGCGAGCTCCTGCGAGCAGTACTTC,CASSLGLASSCEQYF
TRBV20-1,many,-,TRBJ2-6,TGCAGTGCCGGGATACCCCGGACACTTCGTTCGGAGCCTGGGGCCAACGTCCTGACTTTC,CSAGIPRTLRSEPGANVLTF
TRBV7-7,many,-,TRBJ2-5,TGTGCCAGCAGCTTAGGGGTGGACCGAGCCCAGACCCAGTACTTC,CASSLGVDRAQTQYF
TRBV7-9,many,-,TRBJ2-1,TGTGCCAGCAGCTTAGAGGGAGGCATCACTACATACAATGAGCAGTTCTTC,CASSLEGGITTYNEQFF
TRBV20-1,-,TRBD1,TRBJ1-2,TGCAGTGCTGGGACAGACGATTTTCGGAAGGGCTACACCTTC,CSAGTDDFRKGYTF
TRBV2,few,TRBD1,TRBJ2-1,TGTGCCAGCAGAACCAGGGGGCATAATGAGCAGTTCTTC,CASRTRGHNEQFF
TRBV7-6,many,TRBD2,TRBJ2-5,TGTGCCATTATGGGACTAGCGGGAGTAGCAGAGACCCAGTACTTC,CAIMGLAGVAETQYF
TRBV10-3,-,-,TRBJ2-6,TGTGCCATCAGTGAGTCTCCCGGGGCTGGGGCCAACGTCCTGACTTTC,CAISESPGAGANVLTF
TRBV6-1,-,TRBD2,TRBJ2-2,TGTGCCAGCAGTGATGGCGGGAGAGGGCCCACCGGGGAGCTGTTTTTT,CASSDGGRGPTGELFF
TRBV6-5,-,-,TRBJ1-1,TGTGCCAGCAGTTACTCGTTCAGGGAGGAAGCTTTCTTT,CASSYSFREEAFF
TRBV10-3,-,-,TRBJ2-1,TGTGCCATCAGGGCCCACAGACCGAAGGAGCAGTTCTTC,CAIRAHRPKEQFF
TRBV12-3/TRBV12-4,-,TRBD2,TRBJ2-4,TGTGCCAGCAGTTATAGCGGGAGTAGGGAAAAAAACATTCAGTACTTC,CASSYSGSREKNIQYF
TRBV6-1,many,-,TRBJ1-1,TGTGCCAGCAGAACAGGGATGAGCACTGAAGCTTTCTTT,CASRTGMSTEAFF
TRBV9,few,TRBD2,TRBJ2-2,TGTGCCAGCAGCTCGGGTAGCGGGGGGGCCTCCGGGGAGCTGTTTTTT,CASSSGSGGASGELFF
TRBV27,many,TRBD2,TRBJ2-5,TGTGCCAGCGGGGCTAGCGGGAGATGGGAGACCCAGTACTTC,CASGASGRWETQYF
TRBV6-6,-,TRBD1,TRBJ2-7,TGTGCCAGCAGTTACTCGAGGGACAGCGTTACCTACGAGCAGTACTTC,CASSYSRDSVTYEQYF
TRBV6-1,-,-,TRBJ2-7,TGTGCCAGCAGCCCTTTTCCGGGACGGCAGACTTACGAGCAGTACTTC,CASSPFPGRQTYEQYF
TRBV7-2,many,-,TRBJ2-5,TGTGCCAGCAGCTCCCCCGGGGCACTAGAGACCCAGTACTTC,CASSSPGALETQYF
TRBV9,-,TRBD1,TRBJ1-2,TGTGCCAGCAGCGTCGAGCAGGGGGCGAAACCTAACTATGGCTACACCTTC,CASSVEQGAKPNYGYTF
TRBV15,few,TRBD1,TRBJ1-6,TGTGCCACCAGCAGAGGACAGGGGAATTCACCCCTCCACTTT,CATSRGQGNSPLHF
TRBV19,-,TRBD1,TRBJ2-2,TGTGCCAGTAGTCACACAGGGGCCGGGGAGCTGTTTTTT,CASSHTGAGELFF
TRBV14,-,-,TRBJ1-1,TGTGCCAGCAGCCCCCAGCGGAGAGCCTCCGAAGCTTTCTTT,CASSPQRRASEAFF
TRBV28,few,TRBD1,TRBJ1-5,TGTGCCAGCAGTCGGCCTGGGACAGTCAATCAGCCCCAGCATTTT,CASSRPGTVNQPQHF
TRBV6-2/TRBV6-3,-,TRBD2,TRBJ2-6,TGTGCCAGCACCTATAGCGGGGCTGGGGCCAACGTCCTGACTTTC,CASTYSGAGANVLTF
TRBV27,many,TRBD2,TRBJ2-3,TGTGCCAGCAGTTCGCGGGGGGCCCGCGGAGATACGCAGTATTTT,CASSSRGARGDTQYF
TRBV5-6,once,TRBD1,TRBJ1-5,TGTGCCAGCAGCGGCACCGGGACAGGGGATCAGCCCCAGCATTTT,CASSGTGTGDQPQHF
TRBV5-4,many,-,TRBJ2-2,TGTGCCAGCAGCCCGACACGGGACACTTACACCGGGGAGCTGTTTTTT,CASSPTRDTYTGELFF
TRBV2,-,-,TRBJ2-7,TGTGCCAGCAGTCACCGGGACACAGCCTACGAGCAGTACTTC,CASSHRDTAYEQYF
TRBV29-1,-,TRBD1,TRBJ2-7,TGCAGCGTTGGGAGCAGGGGGCGCAGAGAGCAGTACTTC,CSVGSRGRREQYF
TRBV28,few,TRBD1,TRBJ1-1,TGTGCCAGCAGTTCCCTCTCGGACAGGGCGGTTAACACTGAAGCTTTCTTT,CASSSLSDRAVNTEAFF
TRBV7-9,-,-,TRBJ2-1,TGTGCCAGCAGCTTAGTACTTGCGAAGTCAGGTGAGCAGTTCTTC,CASSLVLAKSGEQFF
TRBV12-3/TRBV12-4,few,-,TRBJ1-5,TGTGCCAGCAGTCCCCGGGACCCCCGCAATCAGCCCCAGCATTTT,CASSPRDPRNQPQHF
TRBV7-2,many,-,TRBJ1-5,TGTGCCAGCAGCTTAGACGGCAGGGACGTATCTTATAGCAATCAGCCCCAGCATTTT,CASSLDGRDVSYSNQPQHF
TRBV2,few,-,TRBJ2-3,TGTGCCAGCAGTGAAAAGAGGACCTACACAGATACGCAGTATTTT,CASSEKRTYTDTQYF
TRBV6-6,-,-,TRBJ1-1,TGTGCCAGCAGAGATTACAGGGTCGGCGGCACTGAAGCTTTCTTT,CASRDYRVGGTEAFF
TRBV7-3,few,TRBD1,TRBJ1-1,TGTGCCAGCAGCCCGGACAGGGAAGGACGGGGCACTGAAGCTTTCTTT,CASSPDREGRGTEAFF